This passage covers 3 T cell receptor beta chains from one sample sequenced in a study of CD8 T cells in Susac syndrome. It was with random hexamers that 0.5 to 1 ug RNA was reverse transcribed. TCRdb independently ran MiXCR on the immunoSEQ multiplex PCR reads; one entry per CDR3 protein. Of under 85,000 distinct CDR3 sequences listed, 85% to 95% are singletons. Sequencing used CD8+ T cells from PBMCs. These receptors originate from a human donor with multiple sclerosis.

On this clonotype: One end of the junction is discordant with germline, which a read error may explain. The rearrangement joins TRBV6-2 or TRBV6-3 to TRBJ2-7; the match to TRBD1 covers 7 bases. CDR1 and CDR2 (germline): MNHEY, SVGEGT. The CDR3 length is 13 residues. Here the CDR3 DNA reads TGTGACAGCAGTTACAACAGGGGCTACGAGCAGTACTTC. This encodes CDSSYNRGYEQYF.

The rearrangement links TRBV7-9 to TRBJ1-2, with D maybe TRBD1 (6 bases). Germline assignment: CDR1 SEHNR and CDR2 FQNEAQ (reference sequence). The CDR3 runs to 13 residues. The V end was cut by 8 bases, the J end by 3 bases, with 13 bases between. The CDR3 DNA sequence: TGTGCCAGCTCCTCAGGGGCCGACTATGGCTACACCTTC. Translation gives CASSSGADYGYTF. Based on the CDR3 plus reference TRBV7-9 and TRBJ1-2, the full variable domain is DTGVSQNPRHKITKRGQNVTFRCDPISEHNRLYWYRQTLGQGPEFLTYFQNEAQLEKSRLLSDRFSAERPKGSFSTLEIQRTEQGDSAMYLCASSSGADYGYTFGSGTRLTVV.

J is TRBJ1-1 and V is TRBV4-1, with 9 bases lining up with TRBD1. Germline trimming cut 0 bases from V and 2 bases from J; bases unmatched to any gene: 1. This CDR3 comprises 15 residues. Germline V CDR1 and CDR2: MGHRA, YSYEKL. The CDR3 loop is CASSQEQGANTEAFF. Written as DNA, the CDR3 is TGCGCCAGCAGCCAAGAACAGGGGGCTAACACTGAAGCTTTCTTT.